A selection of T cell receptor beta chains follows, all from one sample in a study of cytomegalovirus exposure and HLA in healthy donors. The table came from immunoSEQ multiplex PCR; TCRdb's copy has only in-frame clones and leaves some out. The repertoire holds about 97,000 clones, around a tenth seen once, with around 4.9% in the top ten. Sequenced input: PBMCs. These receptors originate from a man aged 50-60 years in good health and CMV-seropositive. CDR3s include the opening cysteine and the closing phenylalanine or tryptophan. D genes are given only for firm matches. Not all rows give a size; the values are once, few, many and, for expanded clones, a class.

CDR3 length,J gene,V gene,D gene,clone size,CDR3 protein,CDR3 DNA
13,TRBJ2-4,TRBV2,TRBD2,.,CASTLGLVNIQYF,TGTGCCAGCACCCTGGGACTAGTAAACATTCAGTACTTC
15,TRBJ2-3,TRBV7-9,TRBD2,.,CASSSRTSGRDTQYF,TGTGCCAGCAGCAGCCGGACTAGCGGGAGAGATACGCAGTATTTT
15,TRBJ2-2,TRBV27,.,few,CASSLFATNTGELFF,TGTGCCAGCAGTTTATTCGCTACTAACACCGGGGAGCTGTTTTTT
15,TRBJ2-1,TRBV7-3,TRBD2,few,CASSFGSGSYNEQFF,TGTGCCAGCAGCTTCGGGAGCGGGAGTTACAATGAGCAGTTCTTC
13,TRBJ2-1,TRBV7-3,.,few,CASSETPVDEQFF,TGTGCCAGCAGCGAGACACCTGTGGATGAGCAGTTCTTC
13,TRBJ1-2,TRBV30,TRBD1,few,CAWSRDRPYGYTF,TGTGCCTGGAGCCGGGACAGGCCCTATGGCTACACCTTC
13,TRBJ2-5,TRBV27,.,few,CASSFGIQETQYF,TGTGCCAGCAGTTTCGGTATACAGGAGACCCAGTACTTC
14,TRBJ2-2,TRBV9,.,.,CASSVAEGARELFF,TGTGCCAGCAGCGTAGCGGAGGGGGCGCGGGAGCTGTTTTTT
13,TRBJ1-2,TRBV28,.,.,CASRQTGTMGYTF,TGTGCCAGCAGACAAACAGGGACCATGGGCTACACCTTC
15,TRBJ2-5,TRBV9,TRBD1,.,CASSGGQGLEGTQYF,TGTGCCAGCAGCGGGGGACAGGGGCTGGAGGGGACCCAGTACTTC
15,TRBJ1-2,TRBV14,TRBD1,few,CASSPLGGTAYGYTF,TGTGCCAGCAGCCCCCTCGGAGGGACAGCCTATGGCTACACCTTC
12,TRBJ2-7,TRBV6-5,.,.,CASSRYGGTPHF,TGTGCCAGCAGCCGATACGGAGGAACTCCGCACTTC
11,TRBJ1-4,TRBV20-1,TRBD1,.,CSARTGRKLFF,TGCAGTGCTCGGACAGGGAGAAAACTGTTTTTT
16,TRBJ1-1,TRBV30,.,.,CAWSARRATVLGEAFF,TGTGCCTGGAGTGCCCGACGCGCGACAGTGTTGGGTGAAGCTTTCTTT
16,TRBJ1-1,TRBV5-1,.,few,CASSVGHLDSNTEAFF,TGCGCCAGCAGCGTAGGACACCTAGATTCGAACACTGAAGCTTTCTTT
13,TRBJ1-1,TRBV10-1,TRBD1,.,CASSEQGNKEAFF,TGCGCCAGCAGTGAACAGGGGAACAAGGAAGCTTTCTTT
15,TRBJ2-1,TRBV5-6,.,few,CASSYRAPGPSEQFF,TGTGCCAGCAGCTACAGGGCCCCCGGACCATCTGAGCAGTTCTTC
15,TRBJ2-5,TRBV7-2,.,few,CASSRGPGSQETQYF,TGTGCCAGCAGCCGAGGGCCGGGGTCCCAAGAGACCCAGTACTTC
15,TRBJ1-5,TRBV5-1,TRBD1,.,CASSVDRGENQPQHF,TGCGCCAGCAGCGTAGACAGGGGCGAAAATCAGCCCCAGCATTTT
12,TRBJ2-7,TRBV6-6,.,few,CASRYSAYEQYF,TGTGCCAGCAGGTACTCGGCTTACGAGCAGTACTTC
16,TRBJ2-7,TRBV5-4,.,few,CASSPWRSVLSYEQYF,TGTGCCAGCAGCCCTTGGCGCAGCGTTCTATCCTACGAGCAGTACTTC
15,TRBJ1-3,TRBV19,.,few,CASSIDRQAGNTIYF,TGTGCCAGTAGTATTGACAGGCAAGCTGGAAACACCATATATTTT
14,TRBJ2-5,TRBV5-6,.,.,CASSLGQYQETQYF,TGTGCCAGCAGCTTGGGGCAGTACCAAGAGACCCAGTACTTC
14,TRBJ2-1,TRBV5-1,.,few,CASSSASKLKDQFF,TGCGCCAGCAGTTCGGCTAGCAAATTGAAGGATCAGTTCTTC
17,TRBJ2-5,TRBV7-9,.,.,CASSWEGSTGGGETQYF,TGTGCCAGCAGCTGGGAGGGTAGCACAGGAGGGGGTGAGACCCAGTACTTC
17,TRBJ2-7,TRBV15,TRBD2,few,CATSRGLETSRRYEQYF,TGTGCCACCAGCAGAGGGCTGGAGACTAGCAGACGGTACGAGCAGTACTTC
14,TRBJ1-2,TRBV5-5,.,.,CASSGRGIEYGYTF,TGTGCCAGCAGCGGAAGGGGGATAGAATATGGCTACACCTTC
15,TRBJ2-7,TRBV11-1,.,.,CASSSLATGPYEQYF,TGTGCCAGCAGCTCCCTAGCCACAGGGCCCTACGAGCAGTACTTC
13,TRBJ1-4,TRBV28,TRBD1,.,CASRSGQGEKLFF,TGTGCCAGTCGTTCTGGACAGGGTGAAAAACTGTTTTTT
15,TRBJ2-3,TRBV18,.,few,CASSPEGGRTDTQYF,TGTGCCAGCTCACCAGAGGGGGGGCGCACAGATACGCAGTATTTT
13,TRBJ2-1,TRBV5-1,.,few,CASSFPNSDEQFF,TGCGCCAGCAGCTTCCCAAATAGCGATGAGCAGTTCTTC
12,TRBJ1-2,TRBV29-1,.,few,CSVESGDAGYTF,TGCAGCGTTGAATCCGGAGACGCTGGCTACACCTTC
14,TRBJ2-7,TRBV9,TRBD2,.,CASSKTSGPYEQYF,TGTGCCAGCAGTAAAACTAGCGGGCCCTACGAGCAGTACTTC